The 26 T cell receptor beta chains reported below all come from one sample, sequenced in a study of blood T cell repertoires in COVID-19. Assay: immunoSEQ multiplex PCR; the TCRdb copy retains only in-frame clones and omits some. This table has about 62,000 clones, 86% appearing once. Sequenced material: peripheral blood. The origin of the receptors is a woman older than 75 with acute or convalescent COVID-19.

The V gene is TRBV4-2, the J gene TRBJ1-2, with D unclear. Trimming pared 0 bases from V and 8 bases from J, leaving 7 bases between. This CDR3 region has 12 residues. Germline V gene lookup returns CDR1 LGHNA and CDR2 YNFKEQ. The CDR3 is CASSQEFQGYTF. The DNA of the CDR3 is TGTGCCAGCAGCCAAGAGTTCCAGGGCTACACCTTC.

The rearrangement uses TRBV7-8 and TRBJ2-1; TRBD1 is a possible D gene (6 bases). Germline CDR1 SGHVS, CDR2 FQNEAQ. CDR3 length: 16 amino acids. V lost 3 bases and J 4 bases, leaving 16 bases between the germline ends. The CDR3 here is CASSLTNGQGYNEQFF. The CDR3 bases are TGTGCCAGCAGCTTGACGAACGGCCAGGGGTACAATGAGCAGTTCTTC.

The rearrangement links TRBV5-1 to TRBJ1-1; D remains ambiguous. V was shortened by 3 bases and J by 1 base, with 10 bases between the two germline ends. Germline CDR1 and CDR2: SGHRS and YFSETQ. The CDR3 length is 14 residues. CDR3 amino acids: CASSWGVENTEAFF. The CDR3 nucleotides are TGCGCCAGCAGCTGGGGAGTCGAGAACACTGAAGCTTTCTTT.

The chain uses TRBV20-1 and TRBJ1-5, with D unresolved. The CDR3 has 12 residues. Germline loops: CDR1 DFQATT, CDR2 SNEGSKA (reference sequence). V lost 3 bases and J lost 4, with 7 bases in between. CDR3 bases: TGCAGTGCTAGTGCGGGGAATCAGCCCCAGCATTTT. This translates into CSASAGNQPQHF.

CDR3 residues: CASSWRGGTEAFF. The CDR3 DNA reads as TGTGCCAGCAGTTGGCGGGGGGGAACTGAAGCTTTCTTT. The rearrangement uses TRBV6-5 and TRBJ1-1; TRBD1 is a possible D gene (5 bases). This CDR3 region has 13 residues. CDR1 is MNHEY and CDR2 is SVGAGI in the germline V gene. Trimming shortened V by 4 bases and J by 5 bases, and 11 bases separated the two germline ends.

This clone was counted a single time. V gene TRBV11-2 combines with J gene TRBJ1-2; D call uncertain. V was shortened by 5 bases and J by 1 base, with 2 bases between the two germline ends. Germline loops: CDR1 SGHAT, CDR2 FQNNGV. The CDR3 is 11 amino acids. CDR3 nucleotide sequence: TGTGCCAGCAGCCGTAACTATGGCTACACCTTC. Its translation is CASSRNYGYTF.

This clone was seen just once. V is TRBV6-2 or TRBV6-3 and J is TRBJ1-1; D perhaps matches TRBD1 (6 bases). Trimming shortened V by 4 bases and J by 1 base, and 10 bases separated the two germline ends. The CDR3 is made up of 14 amino acids. Germline-derived CDR1 and CDR2 are MNHEY and SVGEGT. The CDR3 nucleotides are TGTGCCAGCAGTTTGCAGGGGTGGAACACTGAAGCTTTCTTT. It codes for CASSLQGWNTEAFF.

This chain uses TRBV7-3 with TRBJ2-3; 11 bases match TRBD2. The germline V gene encodes CDR1 SGHTA and CDR2 FQGTGA. The CDR3 covers 17 residues. With 0 bases clipped from V and 2 bases from J, the junction kept 4 bases outside the gene matches. Here the CDR3 reads CASSLTIAGGITDTQYF. The CDR3 DNA is TGTGCCAGCAGCTTAACGATAGCGGGAGGGATCACAGATACGCAGTATTTT.

The J gene is TRBJ1-5, the V gene TRBV7-2, with D unclear. Trimming removed 2 bases at V and 0 bases at J, with 8 bases between. CDR3 length equals 15 residues. Per germline, CDR1 SGHTA and CDR2 FQGNSA. The DNA of the CDR3 is TGTGCCAGCAGCTTACCGGGTCATAGCAATCAGCCCCAGCATTTT. This translates into CASSLPGHSNQPQHF.

The chain is built from TRBV4-2 and TRBJ2-7; 9 bases align to TRBD2. Germline assignment: CDR1 LGHNA and CDR2 YNFKEQ. The V segment lost 11 bases and the J segment 7 bases; nucleotides outside the gene matches: 9. The CDR3 length is 12 residues. The CDR3 spells CAAGLAGREQYF. DNA of the CDR3: TGTGCCGCCGGGCTAGCGGGGCGGGAGCAGTACTTC.

The chain combines TRBV28 with TRBJ2-1; D might be TRBD1 (6 bases). V lost 5 bases to trimming and J lost 1 base, with 18 bases between them. This CDR3 is 17 amino acids long. The germline CDR1 and CDR2 sequences are MDHEN and SYDVKM. CDR3 coding DNA: TGTGCCAGCAGTCCGAACCATATTACAGGGTCCTACAATGAGCAGTTCTTC. This sequence encodes CASSPNHITGSYNEQFF.

This chain uses TRBV6-6 with TRBJ2-7; TRBD1 agrees at 10 bases. CDR1 and CDR2 from the germline V gene are MNHNY and SVGAGI (reference sequence). J was trimmed by 7 bases and V by 7 bases; bases with no gene match: 10. CDR3 length: 14 amino acids. This CDR3 reads CASNSVTGGAEQYF. The DNA of the CDR3 is TGTGCCAGCAACTCTGTGACAGGGGGCGCGGAGCAGTACTTC.

V usage is TRBV10-3 and J usage is TRBJ2-1; 7 bases line up with TRBD1. This CDR3 region has 15 residues. V shed 3 bases and J 7 bases; nucleotides not matched to a gene: 9. Germline V gives CDR1 ENHRY, CDR2 SYGVKD. CDR3 in amino acids: CAISDGTGERNEQFF. In DNA form, the CDR3 reads TGTGCCATCAGTGACGGTACAGGGGAAAGGAATGAGCAGTTCTTC.

The chain employs TRBV30 and TRBJ1-5, with D unclear. CDR3 length: 16 amino acids. V lost 1 base to trimming and J lost 2 bases, with 15 bases between them. Germline V CDR1 and CDR2: GTSNPN, SVGIG (reference sequence). CDR3 residues: CAWSGPGVAGNQPQHF. The DNA for the CDR3 is TGTGCCTGGAGTGGGCCGGGTGTAGCTGGCAATCAGCCCCAGCATTTT.

The chain is built from TRBV7-3 and TRBJ1-6; D is unclear. Germline CDR1 is SGHTA and CDR2 is FQGTGA. V lost 6 bases, J lost 5 bases, and 8 bases lay in between. CDR3 length: 13 amino acids. The CDR3 DNA reads TGTGCCAGCAGTTCAGGTCATAATTCACCCCTCCACTTT. Its translation: CASSSGHNSPLHF.

In this sample, this clone turned up a few times. The V call is TRBV10-3, the J call TRBJ2-7; 8 nucleotides match TRBD2. The CDR3 is 15 residues long. Trimming at V came to 5 bases and at J to 4 bases, leaving 10 bases not matched to a gene. Looked up from germline, CDR1 is ENHRY and CDR2 is SYGVKD. In DNA form, the CDR3 reads TGTGCCATCAGTCGGGGCGGGGGGCCTGGATACGAGCAGTACTTC. Amino acid sequence: CAISRGGGPGYEQYF.

The chain uses TRBV4-1 and TRBJ1-1, with 7 bases aligning to TRBD1. The ends lost 0 bases at V and 5 bases at J; junction bases unmatched: 6. The CDR3 contains 15 residues. From germline, CDR1 is MGHRA and CDR2 YSYEKL. CDR3: CASSQEQRGRTEAFF. The CDR3 nucleotides are TGCGCCAGCAGCCAAGAGCAGAGGGGGCGGACTGAAGCTTTCTTT.

This chain uses TRBV27 with TRBJ2-7; no firm D call. Trimming left V 5 bases short and J 5 bases short, with 16 bases between. The CDR3 has 14 residues. Germline lookup yields CDR1 MNHEY and CDR2 SMNVEV (reference sequence). As DNA, the CDR3 is TGTGCCAGCAGTAACCAACCCGGTGTCCACGAGCAGTACTTC. It is translated as CASSNQPGVHEQYF.

The chain joins TRBV4-1 to TRBJ1-1, with 7 positions matching TRBD1. The CDR3 is 15 amino acids. From germline, CDR1 is MGHRA and CDR2 YSYEKL. With 0 bases clipped from V and 7 bases from J, the junction kept 8 bases outside the gene matches. CDR3 amino acids: CASSQDNIRTGEAFF. The CDR3 DNA follows: TGCGCCAGCAGCCAAGATAACATCCGGACAGGTGAAGCTTTCTTT.

V is TRBV4-1 and J is TRBJ2-3, with D perhaps TRBD2 (5 bases). The CDR3 extends over 20 amino acids. The ends were cut back, 0 bases at V and 1 base at J, with 23 bases in the middle. Germline V CDR1 and CDR2: MGHRA, YSYEKL. The DNA for the CDR3 is TGCGCCAGCAGCCAAGATATAATAAGAACTAGGCCCCGTGGCACAGATACGCAGTATTTT. Encoded protein: CASSQDIIRTRPRGTDTQYF.

The rearrangement uses TRBV27 and TRBJ1-3, with D possibly TRBD1 on 5 matching bases. The CDR3 spans 16 residues. With 0 bases removed from V and 1 base from J, the gap between germline ends came to 10 bases. The germline gives CDR1 MNHEY, CDR2 SMNVEV (reference sequence). This chain's CDR3 is CASSLSGRESGNTIYF. The CDR3 DNA sequence: TGTGCCAGCAGTTTATCGGGCAGGGAATCTGGAAACACCATATATTTT.

Only one count was recorded for this clone. The V gene is TRBV5-1, the J gene TRBJ2-1, with D perhaps TRBD1 (5 bases). Germline values: CDR1 SGHRS, CDR2 YFSETQ. Trimming shortened V by 0 bases and J by 7 bases, and 14 bases separated the two germline ends. The CDR3 is made up of 15 amino acids. The CDR3 coding sequence is TGCGCCAGCAGCTTGGATGGGGCCAAGCATAATGAGCAGTTCTTC. Protein: CASSLDGAKHNEQFF.

The genes are TRBV13 and TRBJ2-5, with 10 bases that match TRBD1. The CDR3 is 17 amino acids. The junction had 12 bases not matched to a gene; V was cut back by 5 bases and J by 3 bases. Germline loops: CDR1 PRHDT, CDR2 FYEKMQ (reference sequence). CDR3 sequence (DNA): TGTGCCAGCAGCAAAGAAGGGTTGACAGGGGGCGAAGAGACCCAGTACTTC. Its translation: CASSKEGLTGGEETQYF.

V and J are TRBV6-2 or TRBV6-3 and TRBJ1-2; the D is unclear. CDR1 and CDR2 (germline): MNHEY, SVGEGT. The CDR3 loop spans 12 amino acids. Trimming removed 2 bases at V and 8 bases at J, with 9 bases between. The CDR3 sequence: CASSYARGGYTF. For the CDR3, the DNA is TGTGCCAGCAGTTACGCCCGTGGCGGCTACACCTTC.

The DNA for the CDR3 is TGTGCCAGCAGTTCCCCTCCAATCCAAGGGGGCAATCAGCCCCAGCATTTT. It encodes CASSSPPIQGGNQPQHF. The chain couples TRBV28 to TRBJ1-5, with D perhaps matching TRBD1 (5 bases). Per germline, CDR1 MDHEN and CDR2 SYDVKM. This CDR3 region has 17 residues. V was clipped by 4 bases and J by 2 bases, with 18 bases between them. Based on the CDR3 plus reference TRBV28 and TRBJ1-5, the full variable domain is DVKVTQSSRYLVKRTGEKVFLECVQDMDHENMFWYRQDPGLGLRLIYFSYDVKMKEKGDIPEGYSVSREKKERFSLILESASTNQTSMYLCASSSPPIQGGNQPQHFGDGTRLSIL.

The V and J genes are TRBV30 and TRBJ2-7; tentative D call: TRBD1 (5 bases). Trimming cost V 2 bases and J 6 bases, with 11 bases left between them. The CDR3 loop spans 12 amino acids. Looked up from germline, CDR1 is GTSNPN and CDR2 is SVGIG (reference sequence). The CDR3 coding sequence is TGTGCCTGGAGTCCTGACAGAGGCGAGCAGTACTTC. It specifies CAWSPDRGEQYF.